The present TCR beta chain was sequenced within a study of CD8+CD57+ T cells in acquired aplastic anemia. Study-wide background: Across the sorted CD4+ and CD8+ cells, DNA amounts averaged approximately 3.1 ug. Findings of the study overall: Overlapping CD8+ CDR3 repertoires of patients and controls contained around 30 shared sequences. A significant difference in CD8+ Simpson's diversity between patients and controls was not found.

For CDR3 and TCR beta VDJ profiling, genomic DNA was the template used. From the reads, TCRdb called clonotypes with MiXCR, one entry per CDR3 protein. The sample lists around 200,000 distinct CDR3 sequences; almost 50% were seen once. A word on this clonotype: Its target is unknown. At one end the junction does not follow the germline gene, possibly because of a read error.

Looked up from germline, CDR1 is SGHRS and CDR2 is YFSETQ. The CDR3 covers 13 residues. The authors sequenced patients whose flow cytometry had shown CD8+CD57+ cell expansion. Prior therapy had not been administered to any patient at the time of blood sampling. This receptor was obtained from a human donor with aplastic anemia. The chain carries TRBV5-1 and TRBJ2-3; 7 nucleotides align to TRBD2. Sequencing input: sorted CD4+, CD8+, or CD8+CD57+ T cells (not recorded which) from PBMCs. CDR3: CASRPSGTGTQYF. The CDR3 nucleotides read TGCGCCAGCAGACCTAGCGGCACAGGTACGCAGTATTTT.